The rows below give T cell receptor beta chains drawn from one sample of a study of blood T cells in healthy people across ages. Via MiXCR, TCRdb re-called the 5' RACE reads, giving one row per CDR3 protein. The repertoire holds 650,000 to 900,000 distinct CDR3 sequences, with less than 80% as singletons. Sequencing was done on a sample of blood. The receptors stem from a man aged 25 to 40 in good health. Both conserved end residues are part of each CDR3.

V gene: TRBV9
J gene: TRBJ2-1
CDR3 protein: CASSVDQGLHNEQFF

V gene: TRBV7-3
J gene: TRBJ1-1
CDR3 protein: CASSPSGTVQLVHEAFF

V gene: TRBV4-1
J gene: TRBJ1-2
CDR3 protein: CASSQETGVSYGYTF

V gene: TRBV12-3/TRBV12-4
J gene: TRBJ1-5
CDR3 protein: CASILGSAGGNQPQHF

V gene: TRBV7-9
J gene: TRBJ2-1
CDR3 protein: CASSSIGRGTNNEQFF

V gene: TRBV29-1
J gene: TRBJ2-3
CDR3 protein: CSVEDQGLNTQYF

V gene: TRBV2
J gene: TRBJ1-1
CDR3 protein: CASRMTENTEAFF

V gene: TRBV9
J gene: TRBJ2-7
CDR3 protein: CASSGRSGGTYEQYF

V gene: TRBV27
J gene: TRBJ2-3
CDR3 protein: CASSLSLAGTDTQYF

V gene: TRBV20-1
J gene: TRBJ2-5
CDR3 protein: CSARKVSRGAREETQYF